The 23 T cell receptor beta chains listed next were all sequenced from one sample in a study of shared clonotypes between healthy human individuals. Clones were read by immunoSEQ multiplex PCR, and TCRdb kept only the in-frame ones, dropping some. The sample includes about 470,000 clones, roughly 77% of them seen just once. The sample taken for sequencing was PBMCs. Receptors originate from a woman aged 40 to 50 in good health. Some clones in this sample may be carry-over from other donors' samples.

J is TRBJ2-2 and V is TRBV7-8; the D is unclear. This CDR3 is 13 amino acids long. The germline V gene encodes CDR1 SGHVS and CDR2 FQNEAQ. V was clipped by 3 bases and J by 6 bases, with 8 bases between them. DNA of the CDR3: TGTGCCAGCAGCTTCGGAAGCGCCGGGGAGCTGTTTTTT. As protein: CASSFGSAGELFF. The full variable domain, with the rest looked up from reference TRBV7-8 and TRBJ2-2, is GAGVSQSPRYKVAKRGQDVALRCDPISGHVSLFWYQQALGQGPEFLTYFQNEAQLDKSGLPSDRFFAERPEGSVSTLKIQRTQQEDSAVYLCASSFGSAGELFFGEGSRLTVL.

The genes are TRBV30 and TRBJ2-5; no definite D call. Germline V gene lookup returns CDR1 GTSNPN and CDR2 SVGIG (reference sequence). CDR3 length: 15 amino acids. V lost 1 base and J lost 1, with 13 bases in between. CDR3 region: CAWSEYEAIQETQYF. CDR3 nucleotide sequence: TGTGCCTGGAGTGAATACGAAGCCATCCAAGAGACCCAGTACTTC. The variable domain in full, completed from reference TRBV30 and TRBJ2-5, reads SQTIHQWPATLVQPVGSPLSLECTVEGTSNPNLYWYRQAAGRGLQLLFYSVGIGQISSEVPQNLSASRPQDRQFILSSKKLLLSDSGFYLCAWSEYEAIQETQYFGPGTRLLVL.

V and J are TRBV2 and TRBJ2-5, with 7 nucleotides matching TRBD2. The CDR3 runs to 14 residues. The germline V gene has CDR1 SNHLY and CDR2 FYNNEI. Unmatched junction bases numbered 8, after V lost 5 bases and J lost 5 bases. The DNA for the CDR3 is TGTGCCAGCAGTAGGGAGGGCATCGGGGAGACCCAGTACTTC. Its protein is CASSREGIGETQYF.

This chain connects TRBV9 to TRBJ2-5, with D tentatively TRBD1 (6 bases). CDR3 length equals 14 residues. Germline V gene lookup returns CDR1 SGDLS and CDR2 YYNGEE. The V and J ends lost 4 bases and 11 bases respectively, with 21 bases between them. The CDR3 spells CASSSSQGSREQYF. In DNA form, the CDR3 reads TGTGCCAGCAGCTCCAGCCAGGGGTCGAGGGAGCAGTACTTC.

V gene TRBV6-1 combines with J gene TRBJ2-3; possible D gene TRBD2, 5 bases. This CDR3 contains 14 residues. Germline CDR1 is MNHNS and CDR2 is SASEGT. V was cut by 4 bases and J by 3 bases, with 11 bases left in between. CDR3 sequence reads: CASSGARRTDTQYF. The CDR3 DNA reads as TGTGCCAGCAGTGGGGCAAGGAGGACAGATACGCAGTATTTT.

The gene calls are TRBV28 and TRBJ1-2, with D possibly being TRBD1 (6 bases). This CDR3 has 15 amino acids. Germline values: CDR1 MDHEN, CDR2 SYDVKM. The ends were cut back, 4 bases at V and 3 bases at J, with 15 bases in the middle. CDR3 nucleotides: TGTGCCAGCAGTTCAGACAGGTTCCGATACTATGGCTACACCTTC. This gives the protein CASSSDRFRYYGYTF.

The CDR3 DNA sequence: TGTGCCAGCACCATATCCCTGGGACAGGGAAACTATGGCTACACCTTC. Translating it yields CASTISLGQGNYGYTF. This rearrangement joins TRBV4-2 to TRBJ1-2; TRBD1 agrees at 9 bases. There are 16 residues in the CDR3. Germline-derived CDR1 and CDR2 are LGHNA and YNFKEQ. Trimming took 7 bases from V and 2 from J; bases not matched to a gene: 11.

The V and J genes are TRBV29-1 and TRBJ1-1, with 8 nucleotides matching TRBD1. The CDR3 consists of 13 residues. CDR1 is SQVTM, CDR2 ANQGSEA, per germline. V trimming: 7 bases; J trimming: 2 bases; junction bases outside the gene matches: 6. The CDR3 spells CSGRAGGNTEAFF. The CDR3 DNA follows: TGCAGCGGGAGGGCAGGGGGCAACACTGAAGCTTTCTTT.

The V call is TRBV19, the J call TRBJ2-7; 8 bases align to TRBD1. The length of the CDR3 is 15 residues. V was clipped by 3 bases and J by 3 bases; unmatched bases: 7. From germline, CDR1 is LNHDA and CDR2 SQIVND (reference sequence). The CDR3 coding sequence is TGTGCCAGTAGTATTACGGGACAGGTGGGCTACGAGCAGTACTTC. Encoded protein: CASSITGQVGYEQYF.

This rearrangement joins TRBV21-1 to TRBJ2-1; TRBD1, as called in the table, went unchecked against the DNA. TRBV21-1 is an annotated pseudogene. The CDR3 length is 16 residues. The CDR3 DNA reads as TGTGCCAGCAGCAATGATGGGCCAGGGTTCTACAATGAGCAGTTCTTC. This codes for CASSNDGPGFYNEQFF.

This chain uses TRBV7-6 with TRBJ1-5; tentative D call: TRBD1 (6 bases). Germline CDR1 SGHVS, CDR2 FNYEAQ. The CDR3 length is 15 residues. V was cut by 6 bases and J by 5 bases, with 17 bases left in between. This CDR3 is CASRPSGTPYQPQHF. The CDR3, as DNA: TGTGCCAGCAGGCCTTCCGGGACACCCTATCAGCCCCAGCATTTT. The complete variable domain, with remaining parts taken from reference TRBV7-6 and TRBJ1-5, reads GAGVSQSPRYKVTKRGQDVALRCDPISGHVSLYWYRQALGQGPEFLTYFNYEAQQDKSGLPNDRFSAERPEGSISTLTIQRTEQRDSAMYRCASRPSGTPYQPQHFGDGTRLSIL.

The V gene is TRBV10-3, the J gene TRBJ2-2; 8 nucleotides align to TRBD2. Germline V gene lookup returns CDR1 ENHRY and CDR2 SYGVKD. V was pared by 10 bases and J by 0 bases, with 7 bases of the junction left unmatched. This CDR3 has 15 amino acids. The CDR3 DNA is TGTGCCACCGAGCCGGGACTAGCGAACACCGGGGAGCTGTTTTTT. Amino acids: CATEPGLANTGELFF.

For the CDR3, the DNA is TGTGCCAGCAGCATTCGTGAGGAGCGGGAGCAGTACTTC. It encodes CASSIREEREQYF. The chain combines TRBV7-6 with TRBJ2-7; TRBD2 might be the D (5 bases). This CDR3 spans 13 amino acids. Trimming pared 5 bases from V and 7 bases from J, leaving 15 bases between. The V gene's germline CDR1 is SGHVS and CDR2 FNYEAQ.

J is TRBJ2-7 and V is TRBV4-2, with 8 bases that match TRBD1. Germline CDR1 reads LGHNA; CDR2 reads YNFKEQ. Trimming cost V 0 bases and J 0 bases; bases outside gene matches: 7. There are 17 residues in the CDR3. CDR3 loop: CASSQDRGPTISYEQYF. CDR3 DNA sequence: TGTGCCAGCAGCCAAGACAGGGGGCCGACTATCTCCTACGAGCAGTACTTC.

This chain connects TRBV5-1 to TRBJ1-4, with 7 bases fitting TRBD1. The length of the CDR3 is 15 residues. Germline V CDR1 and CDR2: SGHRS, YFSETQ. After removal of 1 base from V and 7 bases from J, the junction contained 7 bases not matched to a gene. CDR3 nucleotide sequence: TGCGCCAGCAGCTTGTTAGGGGGCGCGGGTGAAAAACTGTTTTTT. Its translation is CASSLLGGAGEKLFF.

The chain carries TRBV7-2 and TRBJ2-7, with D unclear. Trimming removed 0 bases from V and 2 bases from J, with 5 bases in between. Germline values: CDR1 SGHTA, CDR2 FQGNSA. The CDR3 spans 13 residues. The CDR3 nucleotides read TGTGCCAGCAGCTTAGCGAGCGCCTACGAGCAGTACTTC. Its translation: CASSLASAYEQYF.

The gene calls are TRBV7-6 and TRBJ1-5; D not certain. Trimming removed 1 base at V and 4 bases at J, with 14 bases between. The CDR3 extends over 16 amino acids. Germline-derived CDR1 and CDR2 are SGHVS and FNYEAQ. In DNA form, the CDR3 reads TGTGCCAGCAGCTTAGTCGCGGGCCTGGGTAATCAGCCCCAGCATTTT. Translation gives CASSLVAGLGNQPQHF.

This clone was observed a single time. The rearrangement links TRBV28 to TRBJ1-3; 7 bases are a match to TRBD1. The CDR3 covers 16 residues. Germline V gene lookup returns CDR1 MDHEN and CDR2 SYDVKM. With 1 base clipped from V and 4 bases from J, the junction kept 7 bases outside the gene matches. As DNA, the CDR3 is TGTGCCAGCAGTTTATTAGACAGGGTACTCGGAAACACCATATATTTT. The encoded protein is CASSLLDRVLGNTIYF.

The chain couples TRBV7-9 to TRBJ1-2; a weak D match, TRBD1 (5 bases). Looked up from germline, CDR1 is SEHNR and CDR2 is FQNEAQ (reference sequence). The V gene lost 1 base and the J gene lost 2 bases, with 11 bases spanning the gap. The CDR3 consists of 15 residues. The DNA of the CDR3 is TGTGCCAGCAGCTTAGGCGGGGGTAGGAACTATGGCTACACCTTC. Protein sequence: CASSLGGGRNYGYTF.

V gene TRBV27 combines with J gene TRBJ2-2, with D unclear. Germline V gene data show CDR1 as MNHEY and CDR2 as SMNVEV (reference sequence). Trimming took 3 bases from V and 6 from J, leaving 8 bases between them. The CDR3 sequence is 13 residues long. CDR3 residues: CASSFSRAGELFF. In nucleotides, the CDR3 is TGTGCCAGCAGTTTTTCTCGTGCCGGGGAGCTGTTTTTT.

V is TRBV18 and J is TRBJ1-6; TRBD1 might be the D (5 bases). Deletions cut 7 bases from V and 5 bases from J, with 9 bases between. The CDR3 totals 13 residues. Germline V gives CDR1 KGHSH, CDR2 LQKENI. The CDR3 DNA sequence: TGTGCCAGCTACTCAGGGAATAATTCACCCCTCCACTTT. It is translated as CASYSGNNSPLHF.

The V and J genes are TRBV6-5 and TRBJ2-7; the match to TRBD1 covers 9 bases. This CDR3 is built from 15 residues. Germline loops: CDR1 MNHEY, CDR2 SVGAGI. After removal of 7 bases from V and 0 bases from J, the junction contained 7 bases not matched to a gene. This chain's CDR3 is CASTRTGDSSYEQYF. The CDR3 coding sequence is TGTGCCAGCACCCGGACAGGGGATAGCTCCTACGAGCAGTACTTC.

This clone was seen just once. For the CDR3, the DNA is TGTGCCAGCAGCCGGGGCAGGGCCTCCTACGAGCAGTACTTC. Protein: CASSRGRASYEQYF. The V gene is TRBV7-2, the J gene TRBJ2-7; D is perhaps TRBD1 or TRBD2 (5 bases each). Trimming removed 5 bases from V and 0 bases from J, with 11 bases in between. Germline assignment: CDR1 SGHTA and CDR2 FQGNSA. The CDR3 runs to 14 residues.